Listed here are 28 T cell receptor beta chains from one sample, sequenced in a study of cytomegalovirus exposure and HLA in healthy donors. Some clones are missing from TCRdb's copy, which holds only in-frame ones; the method was immunoSEQ multiplex PCR. This sample has some 45,000 clones, with approximately 95% found just once. Source material: PBMCs. All receptors derive from a woman under 30 in good health and CMV-seropositive.

The V gene is TRBV5-1, the J gene TRBJ2-7; D gene unclear. The CDR3 is made up of 14 amino acids. CDR1 and CDR2 (germline): SGHRS, YFSETQ. Trimming took 1 base from V and 6 from J, leaving 14 bases between them. The CDR3 spells CASSLNVASGEQYF. The CDR3 DNA reads TGCGCCAGCAGCTTGAATGTGGCTAGTGGCGAGCAGTACTTC.

The chain has TRBV5-1 and TRBJ2-7; TRBD1 matches 10 bases. The CDR3 extends over 17 amino acids. In germline, CDR1 is SGHRS, CDR2 YFSETQ. The ends lost 1 base at V and 2 bases at J; junction bases unmatched: 9. The CDR3 coding sequence is TGCGCCAGCAGCTTGTATACCGCCGGGACAGGGGCCTACGAGCAGTACTTC. This gives the protein CASSLYTAGTGAYEQYF.

The chain carries TRBV4-1 and TRBJ2-5; D is ambiguous. The CDR3 totals 14 residues. Germline loops: CDR1 MGHRA, CDR2 YSYEKL. Trimming cost V 2 bases and J 5 bases, with 12 bases left between them. The DNA of the CDR3 is TGCGCCAGCAGCCAACTGGTGGTTGCGGAGACCCAGTACTTC. It yields the protein CASSQLVVAETQYF.

V gene TRBV28 combines with J gene TRBJ2-7; 9 bases are shared with TRBD1. V lost 2 bases to trimming and J lost 3 bases; unmatched junction nucleotides: 5. This CDR3 has 15 amino acids. Germline V gene sequence: CDR1 MDHEN, CDR2 SYDVKM. The CDR3 sequence: CASSLMGTGNYEQYF. For the CDR3, the DNA is TGTGCCAGCAGTTTAATGGGGACAGGGAACTACGAGCAGTACTTC.

The chain couples TRBV28 to TRBJ1-5; D not certain. This CDR3 spans 12 amino acids. Germline values: CDR1 MDHEN, CDR2 SYDVKM. The V end was cut by 5 bases, the J end by 6 bases, with 8 bases between. CDR3: CASSLQAQPQHF. The CDR3 DNA sequence: TGTGCCAGCAGTCTCCAGGCTCAGCCCCAGCATTTT. Full variable domain (outside the CDR3, taken from reference TRBV28 and TRBJ1-5): DVKVTQSSRYLVKRTGEKVFLECVQDMDHENMFWYRQDPGLGLRLIYFSYDVKMKEKGDIPEGYSVSREKKERFSLILESASTNQTSMYLCASSLQAQPQHFGDGTRLSIL.

The rearrangement links TRBV28 to TRBJ2-5, with D uncertain. This CDR3 has 14 residues. V was trimmed by 2 bases and J by 2 bases, leaving 9 bases between them. CDR1 and CDR2 from the germline V gene are MDHEN and SYDVKM. This CDR3 reads CASSLMVAQETQYF. CDR3 bases: TGTGCCAGCAGTTTAATGGTAGCACAAGAGACCCAGTACTTC.

This chain connects TRBV19 to TRBJ1-2, with D unclear. V gave up 3 bases and J gave up 8 bases, with 25 bases separating them. Germline V gene lookup returns CDR1 LNHDA and CDR2 SQIVND (reference sequence). The CDR3 has 17 residues. CDR3: CASSILEGAERRAGYTF. The CDR3 DNA is TGTGCCAGTAGTATTTTGGAAGGAGCCGAGAGGAGGGCGGGCTACACCTTC.

V usage is TRBV11-2 and J usage is TRBJ2-3; 12 nucleotides match TRBD2. Germline V gene data show CDR1 as SGHAT and CDR2 as FQNNGV. This CDR3 contains 16 residues. V gave up 0 bases and J gave up 4 bases; unmatched junction bases: 2. The CDR3 reads CASSLELAGGADTQYF. CDR3 nucleotides: TGTGCCAGCAGCTTAGAACTAGCGGGAGGTGCAGATACGCAGTATTTT.

The chain links TRBV5-4 to TRBJ1-2; D is possibly TRBD1 (6 bases). V was shortened by 2 bases and J by 8 bases, with 16 bases between the two germline ends. The CDR3 runs 14 residues. Germline assignment: CDR1 SGHNT and CDR2 YYREEE (reference sequence). CDR3 region: CASSLSEGGKGYTF. The DNA for the CDR3 is TGTGCCAGCAGCTTAAGTGAGGGGGGGAAGGGCTACACCTTC.

This clone was seen a single time. V and J are TRBV30 and TRBJ1-3; 9 bases align to TRBD1. Germline V gene data show CDR1 as GTSNPN and CDR2 as SVGIG (reference sequence). CDR3 size: 13 residues. The ends lost 3 bases at V and 5 bases at J; junction bases unmatched: 2. CDR3 DNA: TGTGCCTGGAGAACAGGGGGCAGAAACACCATATATTTT. Residues: CAWRTGGRNTIYF.

This chain uses TRBV9 with TRBJ2-5, with TRBD2 as a possible D gene (6 bases). Germline V gene data show CDR1 as SGDLS and CDR2 as YYNGEE. This CDR3 spans 14 amino acids. V lost 0 bases and J 3 bases, leaving 9 bases between the germline ends. CDR3 amino acids: CASSVAGGEETQYF. The CDR3 nucleotides read TGTGCCAGCAGCGTAGCGGGCGGGGAAGAGACCCAGTACTTC.

The chain is built from TRBV28 and TRBJ1-6; unclear D gene. V lost 1 base and J 8 bases, leaving 12 bases between the germline ends. The CDR3 is 15 residues long. Germline V CDR1 and CDR2: MDHEN, SYDVKM. The CDR3 DNA is TGTGCCAGCAGTTTATCTTGGGGAGGGCATTCACCCCTCCACTTT. Its translation: CASSLSWGGHSPLHF.

This clone was seen a single time. The chain links TRBV6-5 to TRBJ1-2; TRBD1 is a possible D gene (5 bases). Germline loops: CDR1 MNHEY, CDR2 SVGAGI. Trimming stripped 4 bases from V and 4 bases from J, with 16 bases between. This CDR3 is built from 15 residues. In nucleotides, the CDR3 is TGTGCCAGCAGTTCCCTCACTCGTACAGGCTATGGCTACACCTTC. Its protein product is CASSSLTRTGYGYTF.

The chain links TRBV7-3 to TRBJ1-3; no clear D gene. Trimming removed 2 bases at V and 0 bases at J, with 5 bases between. The CDR3 covers 14 residues. Germline loops: CDR1 SGHTA, CDR2 FQGTGA. CDR3 bases: TGTGCCAGCAGCTTAGGCGGCTCTGGAAACACCATATATTTT. Translation: CASSLGGSGNTIYF. The complete variable domain, with remaining parts taken from reference TRBV7-3 and TRBJ1-3, reads GAGVSQTPSNKVTEKGKYVELRCDPISGHTALYWYRQSLGQGPEFLIYFQGTGAADDSGLPNDRFFAVRPEGSVSTLKIQRTERGDSAVYLCASSLGGSGNTIYFGEGSWLTVV.

The chain employs TRBV19 and TRBJ1-6, with D maybe TRBD1 (5 bases). Per germline, CDR1 LNHDA and CDR2 SQIVND (reference sequence). The CDR3 contains 16 residues. V was trimmed by 3 bases and J by 0 bases, leaving 9 bases between them. CDR3 protein: CASSIGGSSYNSPLHF. The CDR3 nucleotides are TGTGCCAGTAGTATCGGGGGAAGCTCCTATAATTCACCCCTCCACTTT.

The chain uses TRBV19 and TRBJ2-3; TRBD2 aligns across 12 bases. With 10 bases clipped from V and 2 bases from J, the junction kept 10 bases outside the gene matches. There are 16 residues in the CDR3. Germline V gene lookup returns CDR1 LNHDA and CDR2 SQIVND (reference sequence). The CDR3 reads CATERTSGALTDTQYF. In nucleotides, the CDR3 is TGTGCCACCGAGAGGACTAGCGGGGCCCTCACAGATACGCAGTATTTT.

DNA for the CDR3: TGTGCCAGCAGCTCTAGCGGGAGAGGCACAGATACGCAGTATTTT. Amino acid sequence: CASSSSGRGTDTQYF. The V and J genes are TRBV28 and TRBJ2-3; TRBD2 matches 10 bases. This CDR3 comprises 15 residues. The ends lost 6 bases at V and 1 base at J; junction bases unmatched: 4. Germline CDR1 reads MDHEN; CDR2 reads SYDVKM.

The chain employs TRBV2 and TRBJ1-1, with 7 bases fitting TRBD1. Germline V lookup: CDR1 SNHLY, CDR2 FYNNEI. This CDR3 is built from 13 residues. Trimming took 7 bases from V and 2 from J; bases not matched to a gene: 4. The CDR3 sequence: CASKRQGNTEAFF. For the CDR3, the DNA is TGTGCCAGCAAGAGACAGGGCAACACTGAAGCTTTCTTT.

The chain recombines TRBV9 with TRBJ2-1, with TRBD2 as a possible D gene (6 bases). This CDR3 has 15 residues. V lost 0 bases, J lost 6 bases, and 13 bases lay in between. Germline lookup yields CDR1 SGDLS and CDR2 YYNGEE. The CDR3 sequence: CASSVEGGQGNEQFF. CDR3 nucleotide sequence: TGTGCCAGCAGCGTAGAAGGAGGGCAGGGCAATGAGCAGTTCTTC.

The chain joins TRBV25-1 to TRBJ2-1; 13 nucleotides line up with TRBD2. The V segment lost 3 bases and the J segment 8 bases; nucleotides outside the gene matches: 10. The germline gives CDR1 MGHDK, CDR2 SYGVNS. The CDR3 covers 17 residues. CDR3: CASSDPRLAGGGYEQFF. The CDR3 bases are TGTGCCAGCAGTGACCCGAGACTAGCGGGAGGAGGCTATGAGCAGTTCTTC.

V is TRBV11-3 and J is TRBJ2-1; D is possibly TRBD2 (5 bases). The CDR3 sequence is 11 residues long. CDR1 SGHNT and CDR2 YENEEA come from the germline V gene. V lost 8 bases to trimming and J lost 5 bases, with 7 bases between them. CDR3 bases: TGTGCCAGCTTGCGGGACAATGAGCAGTTCTTC. The encoded protein is CASLRDNEQFF. Looking up the rest from reference TRBV11-3 and TRBJ2-1 gives the full variable domain: EAGVVQSPRYKIIEKKQPVAFWCNPISGHNTLYWYLQNLGQGPELLIRYENEEAVDDSQLPKDRFSAERLKGVDSTLKIQPAELGDSAVYLCASLRDNEQFFGPGTRLTVL.

V and J are TRBV27 and TRBJ2-3; 9 bases match TRBD1. CDR1 and CDR2 (germline): MNHEY, SMNVEV (reference sequence). V lost 6 bases and J lost 1; bases outside the gene matches: 17. This CDR3 contains 19 residues. CDR3 sequence reads: CASSYTLPGQGRGTDTQYF. CDR3 in DNA: TGTGCCAGCAGCTACACTCTCCCAGGACAGGGGAGGGGCACAGATACGCAGTATTTT.

V gene TRBV9 combines with J gene TRBJ2-7; 7 bases map to TRBD2. CDR1 SGDLS and CDR2 YYNGEE come from the germline V gene. Germline trimming cut 0 bases from V and 2 bases from J; bases unmatched to any gene: 8. This CDR3 has 16 residues. The CDR3 DNA reads as TGTGCCAGCAGCGTAGACGGGGGGAGTATCCCCTACGAGCAGTACTTC. Its translation: CASSVDGGSIPYEQYF.

This rearrangement joins TRBV11-2 to TRBJ1-1, with 7 bases identical to TRBD1. CDR3 length: 16 amino acids. After removal of 4 bases from V and 2 bases from J, the junction contained 10 bases not matched to a gene. The germline gives CDR1 SGHAT, CDR2 FQNNGV. The CDR3 DNA sequence: TGTGCCAGCAGCTCCGGACAGGAGAGCCGAAACACTGAAGCTTTCTTT. Its translation is CASSSGQESRNTEAFF.

The V and J genes are TRBV28 and TRBJ1-1; 8 positions agree with TRBD1. This CDR3 region has 14 residues. The V gene's germline CDR1 is MDHEN and CDR2 SYDVKM. V shed 2 bases, J shed 5 bases, and the junction held 4 bases outside the gene matches. In DNA, the CDR3 is TGTGCCAGCAGTTTAGACAGGGGAATGACTGAAGCTTTCTTT. Its protein product is CASSLDRGMTEAFF.

The chain couples TRBV19 to TRBJ2-5; tentatively, D is TRBD1 (6 bases). CDR1 LNHDA and CDR2 SQIVND come from the germline V gene (reference sequence). V lost 0 bases to trimming and J lost 2 bases, with 16 bases between them. CDR3 length: 17 amino acids. CDR3 nucleotide sequence: TGTGCCAGTAGTATAGATCTATCGGGGACATTGCAAGAGACCCAGTACTTC. This codes for CASSIDLSGTLQETQYF.

For the CDR3, the DNA is TGTGCCAGCAGCTTAACCGCCCCCGGGACTAGCATTAATGAGCAGTTCTTC. Protein product: CASSLTAPGTSINEQFF. This chain links TRBV7-3 with TRBJ2-1, with 9 positions matching TRBD2. V trimming: 0 bases; J trimming: 7 bases; junction bases outside the gene matches: 10. This CDR3 comprises 17 residues. Germline assignment: CDR1 SGHTA and CDR2 FQGTGA.

The rearrangement uses TRBV7-9 and TRBJ1-1; 8 nucleotides align to TRBD1. V gave up 5 bases and J gave up 0 bases; unmatched junction bases: 8. CDR3 length: 16 amino acids. Germline loops: CDR1 SEHNR, CDR2 FQNEAQ (reference sequence). The CDR3 sequence is CASSLTGGKLNTEAFF. CDR3 in DNA: TGTGCCAGCAGCCTTACAGGGGGTAAGCTGAACACTGAAGCTTTCTTT.